Sequencing of this T cell receptor beta chain was carried out in a study of OX40 agonist ivuxolimab in advanced cancers. Turning to the study itself: Every 2 weeks, patients received ivuxolimab intravenously, dosed at 0.01 to 10 mg/kg. Enrollees could have had prior anti-PD-1, anti-PD-L1 or anti-CTLA-4 therapy, which more than 30% had received. Of the patients, three showed partial responses, one with hepatocellular carcinoma and two with cutaneous melanoma.

The CDR3 consists of 11 residues. The germline V gene encodes CDR1 SGHDT and CDR2 YYEEEE. The method was immunoSEQ multiplex PCR; TCRdb's version includes in-frame clones alone and lacks a portion of them. Found here are 40,000 or so clones, around 89% of them singletons; the top ten hold less than 0.7%. Researchers took blood at baseline, on cycle 4 day 1, and on cycle 7 day 1. V and J are TRBV5-6 and TRBJ1-1; D gene uncertain. The sequences come from CD4+ or CD8+ T cells sorted from blood, collected in a trial of the OX40 agonist ivuxolimab. The receptor's source is an adult with an advanced solid tumor such as melanoma, head and neck, liver or kidney cancer. CDR3 sequence: CAPPGRSEAFF. CDR3 nucleotide sequence: TGTGCTCCGCCGGGTAGGTCTGAAGCTTTCTTT.